This T cell receptor beta chain was observed in a study of blood T cell repertoires in COVID-19. Study-wide context: Samples came from the United States, Italy and Spain, spanning acute and convalescent COVID-19. The analysed material was cDNA or gDNA that came from T cells, B-cell-depleted T cells, or PBMCs.

The cohort comprised adults aged about 18 to 89 years residing in approximately 22 US areas. The V gene's germline CDR1 is SNHLY and CDR2 FYNNEI. With 6 bases removed from V and 9 bases from J, the gap between germline ends came to 15 bases. The CDR3 runs 14 residues. As handled by the study authors: Counts of nucleated cells, estimated from reference gene primer amplification, were obtained. Some clones are missing from TCRdb's copy, which holds only in-frame ones; the method was immunoSEQ multiplex PCR. That table supplies the V and J calls and clone size; D and trimming were determined from the DNA. The sample has approximately 260,000 clones, approximately 84% seen once.

The chain couples TRBV2 to TRBJ1-6; no firm D call. The sequenced sample was PBMCs or T cells enriched from blood (not recorded which). The sequence was collected from a woman between 45 and 60 years old who had been exposed to COVID-19. CDR3 sequence: CASRVGDRSSPLHF. In DNA form, the CDR3 reads TGTGCCAGCAGGGTGGGAGACCGGTCTTCACCCCTCCACTTT.